These T cell receptor beta chains were read from a single sample in a study of post-analysis software for immune sequencing data. Using its own MiXCR run on the PCR reads, TCRdb lists one record per CDR3 protein. The sample holds roughly 400,000 distinct CDR3 sequences, roughly 38% seen once. Sequenced material: blood. Every receptor here comes from a girl aged 2 to 9 with multiple sclerosis. Both conserved end residues are part of each CDR3. The D gene is left open where the match is weak. Size is omitted from some rows. Given values are once, few, many or a class for expanded clones.

>TRBD2|.|TRBJ2-7|TRBV25-1
TGTGCCAGCAGTGAATCGGGGGAGGGAAGGTACGAGCAGTACTTC
CASSESGEGRYEQYF
>TRBD1|few|TRBJ2-1|TRBV6-5
TGTGCCAGCAGTTACTCTAGCAGGGGGACAAATGAGCAGTTCTTC
CASSYSSRGTNEQFF
>.|.|TRBJ2-5|TRBV6-6
TGTGCCAGCAGTTCCCCGGCAGGGGTCCGCGAGACCCAGTACTTC
CASSSPAGVRETQYF
>TRBD1|.|TRBJ1-1|TRBV7-9
TGTGCCAGCAGCCCAAGGACAGGGGCCACTGAAGCTTTCTTT
CASSPRTGATEAFF
>TRBD2|few|TRBJ2-3|TRBV5-5
TGTGCCAGCAGCCCACTACGGGAGGGCCACGCAGATACGCAGTATTTT
CASSPLREGHADTQYF
>.|.|TRBJ2-2|TRBV28
TGTGCCAGCAGTTTGGCCACCGACACCGGGGAGCTGTTTTTT
CASSLATDTGELFF
>TRBD2|.|TRBJ2-2|TRBV9
TGTGCCAGCTCCCCGAGGGCTAGCGGCCAGAACACCGGGGAGCTGTTTTTT
CASSPRASGQNTGELFF
>TRBD2|.|TRBJ2-7|TRBV28
TGTGCCAGCAGTTCGCCATTAGCGGGAGGCCACTACGAGCAGTACTTC
CASSSPLAGGHYEQYF
>.|.|TRBJ2-7|TRBV2
TGTGCCACCAGCAGACGCGGGATGGGGGACGAGCAGTACTTC
CATSRRGMGDEQYF
>.|few|TRBJ1-5|TRBV20-1
TGCAGTGCGCAGCAGAGAAGCAATCAGCCCCAGCATTTT
CSAQQRSNQPQHF
>.|.|TRBJ1-2|TRBV21-1
TGTGCCAGCAGCAAAGCCCCTATAAATGACAGGGAGTCCTATGGCTACACCTTC
CASSKAPINDRESYGYTF
>.|.|TRBJ2-1|TRBV4-2
TGTGCCAGCAGCCAACCCCATGCCGGGACTCCATCCTACAATGAGCAGTTCTTC
CASSQPHAGTPSYNEQFF
>TRBD1|.|TRBJ1-2|TRBV11-2
TGTGCCAGCAGCTTAATAGAGGGGGCCGGCGGCGTGGGCTACACCTTC
CASSLIEGAGGVGYTF
>.|once|TRBJ2-1|TRBV4-3
TGCGCCAGCAGCCAAGAATCTCGGGGTTTCCCCAATATCAATGAGCAGTTCTTC
CASSQESRGFPNINEQFF